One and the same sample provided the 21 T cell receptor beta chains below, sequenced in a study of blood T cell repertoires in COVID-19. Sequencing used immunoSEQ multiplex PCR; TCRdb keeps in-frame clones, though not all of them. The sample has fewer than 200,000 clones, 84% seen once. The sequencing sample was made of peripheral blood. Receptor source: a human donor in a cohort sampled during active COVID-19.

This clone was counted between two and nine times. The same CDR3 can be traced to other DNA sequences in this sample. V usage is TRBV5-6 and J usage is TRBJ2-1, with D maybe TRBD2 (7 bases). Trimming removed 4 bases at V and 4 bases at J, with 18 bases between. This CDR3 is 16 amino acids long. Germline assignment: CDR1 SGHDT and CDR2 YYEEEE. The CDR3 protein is CASSPLGGGNYNEQFF. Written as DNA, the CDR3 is TGTGCCAGCAGCCCTTTGGGAGGGGGGAATTACAATGAGCAGTTCTTC.

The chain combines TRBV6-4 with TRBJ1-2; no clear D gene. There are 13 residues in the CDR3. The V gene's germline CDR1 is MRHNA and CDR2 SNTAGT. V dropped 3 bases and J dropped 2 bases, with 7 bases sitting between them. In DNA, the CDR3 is TGTGCCAGCAGTGATGAGCCAAACTATGGCTACACCTTC. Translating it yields CASSDEPNYGYTF.

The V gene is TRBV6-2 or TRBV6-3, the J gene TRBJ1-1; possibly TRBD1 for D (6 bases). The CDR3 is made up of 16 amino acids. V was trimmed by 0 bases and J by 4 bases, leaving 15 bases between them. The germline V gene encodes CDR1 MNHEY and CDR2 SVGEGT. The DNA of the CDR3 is TGTGCCAGCAGTTACTCCCTACAGGGACCAGGCACTGAAGCTTTCTTT. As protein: CASSYSLQGPGTEAFF.

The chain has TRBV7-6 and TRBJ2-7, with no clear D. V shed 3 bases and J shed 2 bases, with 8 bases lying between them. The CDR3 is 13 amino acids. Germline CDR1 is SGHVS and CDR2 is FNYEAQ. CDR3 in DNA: TGTGCCAGCAGCTTGCAGGAAACCTACGAGCAGTACTTC. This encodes CASSLQETYEQYF. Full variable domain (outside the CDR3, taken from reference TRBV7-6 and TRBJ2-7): GAGVSQSPRYKVTKRGQDVALRCDPISGHVSLYWYRQALGQGPEFLTYFNYEAQQDKSGLPNDRFSAERPEGSISTLTIQRTEQRDSAMYRCASSLQETYEQYFGPGTRLTVT.

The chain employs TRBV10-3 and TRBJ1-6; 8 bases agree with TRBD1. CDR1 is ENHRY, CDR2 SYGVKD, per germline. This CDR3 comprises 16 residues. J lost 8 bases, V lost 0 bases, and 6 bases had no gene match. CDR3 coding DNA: TGTGCCATCAGTGAGTCGCTGGACAGGGTTGATTCACCCCTCCACTTT. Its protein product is CAISESLDRVDSPLHF.

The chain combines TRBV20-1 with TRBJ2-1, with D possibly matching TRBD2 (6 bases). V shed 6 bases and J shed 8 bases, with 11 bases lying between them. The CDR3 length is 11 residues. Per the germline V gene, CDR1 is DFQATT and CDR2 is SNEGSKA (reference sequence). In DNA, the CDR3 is TGCAGTGCCGACTGGGGGGATGAGCAGTTCTTC. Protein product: CSADWGDEQFF.

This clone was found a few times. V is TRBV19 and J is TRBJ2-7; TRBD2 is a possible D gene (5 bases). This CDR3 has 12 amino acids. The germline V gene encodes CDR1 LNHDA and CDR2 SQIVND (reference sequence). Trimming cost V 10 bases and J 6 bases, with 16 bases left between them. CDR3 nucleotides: TGTGCCACTCAAACCCTAGCTGGCGAGCAGTACTTC. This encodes CATQTLAGEQYF.

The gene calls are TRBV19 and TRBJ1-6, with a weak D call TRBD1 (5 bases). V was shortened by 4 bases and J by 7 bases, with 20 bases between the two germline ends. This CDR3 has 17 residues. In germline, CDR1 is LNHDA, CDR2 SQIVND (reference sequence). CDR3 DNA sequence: TGTGCCAGTAGTAACGATTTCGGGCAGGGTGGCAATTCACCCCTCCACTTT. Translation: CASSNDFGQGGNSPLHF.

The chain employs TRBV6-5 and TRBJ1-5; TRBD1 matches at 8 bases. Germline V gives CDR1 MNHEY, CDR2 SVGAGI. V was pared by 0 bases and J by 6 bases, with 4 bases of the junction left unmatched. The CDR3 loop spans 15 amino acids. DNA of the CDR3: TGTGCCAGCAGTTACTCGACAGGGGTGGGTCAGCCCCAGCATTTT. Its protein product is CASSYSTGVGQPQHF.

The CDR3 coding sequence is TGTGCCAGCAGCTCGGAGCGGGGAAGCACAGATACGCAGTATTTT. Translating gives CASSSERGSTDTQYF. The V and J genes are TRBV5-4 and TRBJ2-3; 7 bases match TRBD2. The CDR3 is 15 amino acids. CDR1 SGHNT and CDR2 YYREEE come from the germline V gene (reference sequence). The V gene end was trimmed by 3 bases and the J gene end by 0 bases; junction bases not matched to a gene: 4.

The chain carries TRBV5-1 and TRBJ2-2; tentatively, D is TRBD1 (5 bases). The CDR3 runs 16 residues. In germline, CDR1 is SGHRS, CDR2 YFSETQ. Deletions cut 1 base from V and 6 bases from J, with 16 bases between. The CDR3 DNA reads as TGCGCCAGCAGCTTGATTCAGGGCTTATCACCCGGGGAGCTGTTTTTT. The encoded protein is CASSLIQGLSPGELFF.

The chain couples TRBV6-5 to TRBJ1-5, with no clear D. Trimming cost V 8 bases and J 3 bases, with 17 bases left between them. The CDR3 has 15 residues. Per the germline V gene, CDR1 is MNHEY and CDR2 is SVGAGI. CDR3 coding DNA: TGTGCCAGCGATCACTCCTCGGTAGACAATCAGCCCCAGCATTTT. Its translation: CASDHSSVDNQPQHF.

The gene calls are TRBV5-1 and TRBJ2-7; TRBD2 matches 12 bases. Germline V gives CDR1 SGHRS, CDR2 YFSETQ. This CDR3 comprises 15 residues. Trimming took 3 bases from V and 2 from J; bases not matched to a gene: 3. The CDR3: CASSSLAGGPYEQYF. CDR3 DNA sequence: TGCGCCAGCAGCTCCCTAGCGGGGGGGCCCTACGAGCAGTACTTC.

In nucleotides, the CDR3 is TGCGCCAGCAGCTTGCGGGGAGACACCGGGGAGCTGTTTTTT. As protein: CASSLRGDTGELFF. V usage is TRBV5-1 and J usage is TRBJ2-2, with D maybe TRBD2 (5 bases). Looked up from germline, CDR1 is SGHRS and CDR2 is YFSETQ. This CDR3 is built from 14 residues. V lost 1 base, J lost 3 bases, and 7 bases lay in between.

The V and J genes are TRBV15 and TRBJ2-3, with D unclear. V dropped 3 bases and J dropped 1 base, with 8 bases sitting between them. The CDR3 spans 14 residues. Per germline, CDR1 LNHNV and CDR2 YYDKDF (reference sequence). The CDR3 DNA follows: TGTGCCACCAGCAGTACAGTGGGCACAGATACGCAGTATTTT. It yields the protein CATSSTVGTDTQYF. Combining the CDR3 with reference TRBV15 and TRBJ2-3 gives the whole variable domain DAMVIQNPRYQVTQFGKPVTLSCSQTLNHNVMYWYQQKSSQAPKLLFHYYDKDFNNEADTPDNFQSRRPNTSFCFLDIRSPGLGDTAMYLCATSSTVGTDTQYFGPGTRLTVL.

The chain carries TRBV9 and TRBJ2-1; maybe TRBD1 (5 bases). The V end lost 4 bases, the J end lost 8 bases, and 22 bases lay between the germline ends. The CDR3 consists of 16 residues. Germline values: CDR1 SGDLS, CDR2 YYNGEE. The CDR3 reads CASSSSPVTVEYEQFF. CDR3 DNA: TGTGCCAGCAGCTCAAGCCCCGTGACAGTTGAGTATGAGCAGTTCTTC.

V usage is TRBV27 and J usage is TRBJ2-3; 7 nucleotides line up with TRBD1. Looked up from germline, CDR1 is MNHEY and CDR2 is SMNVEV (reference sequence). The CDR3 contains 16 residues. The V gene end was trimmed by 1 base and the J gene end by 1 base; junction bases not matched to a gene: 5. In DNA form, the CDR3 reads TGTGCCAGCAGTTTATTGGCCGGACAGGGCACAGATACGCAGTATTTT. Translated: CASSLLAGQGTDTQYF.

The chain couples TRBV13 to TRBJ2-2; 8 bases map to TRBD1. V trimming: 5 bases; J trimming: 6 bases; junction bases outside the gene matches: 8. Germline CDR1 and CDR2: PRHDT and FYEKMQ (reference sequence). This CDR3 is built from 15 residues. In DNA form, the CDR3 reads TGTGCCAGCAGCCCCAGACAGGGGCGAGCCGGGGAGCTGTTTTTT. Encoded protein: CASSPRQGRAGELFF.

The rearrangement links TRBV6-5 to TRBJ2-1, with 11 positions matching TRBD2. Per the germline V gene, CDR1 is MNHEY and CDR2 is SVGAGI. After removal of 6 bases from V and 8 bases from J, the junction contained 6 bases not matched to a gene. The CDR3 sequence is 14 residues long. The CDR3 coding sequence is TGTGCCAGCAGGGCTAGCGGGGGGAGGTATGAGCAGTTCTTC. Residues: CASRASGGRYEQFF.

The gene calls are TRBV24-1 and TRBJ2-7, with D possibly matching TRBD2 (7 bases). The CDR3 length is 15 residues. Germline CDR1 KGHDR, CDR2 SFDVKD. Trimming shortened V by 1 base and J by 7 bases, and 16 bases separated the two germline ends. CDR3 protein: CATSDFRGGEGEQYF. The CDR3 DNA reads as TGTGCCACCAGTGATTTCCGCGGGGGCGAGGGAGAGCAGTACTTC.

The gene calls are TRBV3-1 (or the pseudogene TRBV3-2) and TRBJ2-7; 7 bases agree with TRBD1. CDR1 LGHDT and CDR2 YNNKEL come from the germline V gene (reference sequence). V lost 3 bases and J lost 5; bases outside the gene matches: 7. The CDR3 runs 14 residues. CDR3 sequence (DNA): TGTGCCAGCAGCCAGTCACAGGGGTTAGACGAGCAGTACTTC. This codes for CASSQSQGLDEQYF.